This T cell receptor beta chain derives from a study of blood T cell repertoires in COVID-19. Study-wide background: The cDNA or gDNA used as material had been derived from T cells, B-cell-depleted T cells, or PBMCs.

Germline V gene sequence: CDR1 SSHAT, CDR2 FNYEAQ (reference sequence). V was pared by 4 bases and J by 2 bases, with 6 bases between. There are 13 residues in the CDR3. As processed by the authors: How many nucleated cells were present was estimated from reference gene primer amplification. The table came from immunoSEQ multiplex PCR; TCRdb's copy has only in-frame clones and leaves some out. V, J and clone size are those of that table, while D and trimming were read from the DNA. The sample holds about 180,000 clones, roughly four fifths seen once. The sample consisted of peripheral blood. This clonotype originated in a woman in her 70s with COVID-19, enrolled during active disease. The chain is built from TRBV7-7 and TRBJ1-3; D remains unclear. The CDR3 region has the DNA TGTGCCAGCAGCTCCTCTCCTGGAAACACCATATATTTT. It encodes CASSSSPGNTIYF.